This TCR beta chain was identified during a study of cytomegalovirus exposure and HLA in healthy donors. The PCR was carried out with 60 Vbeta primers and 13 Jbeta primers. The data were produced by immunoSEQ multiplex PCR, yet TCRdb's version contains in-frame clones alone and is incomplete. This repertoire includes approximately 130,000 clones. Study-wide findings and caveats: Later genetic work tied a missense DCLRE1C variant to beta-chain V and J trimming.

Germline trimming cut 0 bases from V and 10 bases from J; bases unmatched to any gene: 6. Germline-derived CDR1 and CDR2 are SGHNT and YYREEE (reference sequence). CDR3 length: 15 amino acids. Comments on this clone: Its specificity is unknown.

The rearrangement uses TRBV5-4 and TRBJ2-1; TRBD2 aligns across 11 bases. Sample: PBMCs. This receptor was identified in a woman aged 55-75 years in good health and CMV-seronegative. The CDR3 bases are TGTGCCAGCAGCTTGGCTAGCGGGAGGTTGGGCGAGCAGTTCTTC. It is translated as CASSLASGRLGEQFF.